This T cell receptor (beta chain) was documented in a study of response to subunit inactivated influenza vaccine. General study results and limits: Few new T cells, the authors suggested, are recruited by each seasonal influenza vaccination.

This clonotype has a count of ten or more. Its specificity is unknown. TCRdb independently ran MiXCR on the RT-PCR reads; one entry per CDR3 protein. Of 490,000 or so distinct CDR3 sequences detected, approximately 7.7% appear once; the ten largest clones hold over 10%. The input for sequencing was PBMCs from blood, taken around 25 months after vaccination. The TCR originated in a man aged 45 to 70 who received an inactivated influenza vaccine.

The CDR3 nucleotides read TGTGCCAGCTCCGGCCGAATTAACACTGAAGCTTTCTTT. Its translation: CASSGRINTEAFF. J is TRBJ1-1 and V is TRBV27, with D unresolved. Trimming shortened V by 8 bases and J by 2 bases, and 12 bases separated the two germline ends. CDR1 and CDR2 (germline): MNHEY, SMNVEV (reference sequence). This CDR3 has 13 residues.